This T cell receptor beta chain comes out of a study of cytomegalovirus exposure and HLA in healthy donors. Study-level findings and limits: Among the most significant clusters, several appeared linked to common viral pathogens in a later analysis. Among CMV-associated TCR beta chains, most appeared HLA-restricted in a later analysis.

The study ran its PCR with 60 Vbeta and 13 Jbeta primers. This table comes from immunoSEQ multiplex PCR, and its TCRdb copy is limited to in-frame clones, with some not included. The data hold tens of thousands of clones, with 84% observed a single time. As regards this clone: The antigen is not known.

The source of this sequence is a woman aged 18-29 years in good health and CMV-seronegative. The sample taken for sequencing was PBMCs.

Here the CDR3 DNA reads TGTGCCAGCAGTGACACGCGTAACTATGGCTACACCTTC. This gives the protein CASSDTRNYGYTF. The chain couples TRBV6-1 to TRBJ1-2; unclear D gene. Germline V CDR1 and CDR2: MNHNS, SASEGT. The CDR3 has 13 residues. The V and J ends lost 3 bases and 1 base respectively, with 6 bases between them.